A single sample is the source of the 29 T cell receptor beta chains below, sequenced in a study of blood T cell repertoires in COVID-19. Assay: immunoSEQ multiplex PCR; the TCRdb copy retains only in-frame clones and omits some. The sample records about 210,000 clones, about 86% being singletons. Specimen: peripheral blood. Every receptor here comes from a man between 18 and 35 years old with active or convalescent COVID-19.

The rearrangement joins TRBV5-1 to TRBJ2-3, with D tentatively TRBD1 (5 bases). From germline, CDR1 is SGHRS and CDR2 YFSETQ. CDR3 size: 15 residues. V lost 0 bases to trimming and J lost 4 bases, with 12 bases between them. The CDR3 DNA is TGCGCCAGCAGCTTGGCCGTCAGGGTCTCAGATACGCAGTATTTT. Amino acid sequence: CASSLAVRVSDTQYF.

The chain links TRBV11-2 to TRBJ1-1; unclear D gene. Trimming stripped 2 bases from V and 1 base from J, with 11 bases between. This CDR3 contains 15 residues. The germline V gene encodes CDR1 SGHAT and CDR2 FQNNGV. The CDR3 DNA sequence: TGTGCCAGCAGCTTAAGTTGGTCGAGGAACACTGAAGCTTTCTTT. This gives the protein CASSLSWSRNTEAFF.

The chain links TRBV7-2 to TRBJ1-1, with D hard to call. Between the trimmed V and J ends, which lost 5 bases and 7 bases, there was a span of 8 bases. Germline-derived CDR1 and CDR2 are SGHTA and FQGNSA. This CDR3 is built from 11 residues. The CDR3 here is CASSHRDEAFF. In DNA form, the CDR3 reads TGTGCCAGCAGCCACCGCGATGAAGCTTTCTTT.

The J gene is TRBJ2-1, the V gene TRBV4-2; 8 bases map to TRBD2. J lost 8 bases, V lost 0 bases, and 3 bases had no gene match. Germline lookup yields CDR1 LGHNA and CDR2 YNFKEQ. CDR3 length equals 14 residues. CDR3 sequence: CASSQEPAGDEQFF. Here the CDR3 DNA reads TGTGCCAGCAGCCAAGAACCAGCGGGAGATGAGCAGTTCTTC.

This chain links TRBV19 with TRBJ2-7, with D possibly TRBD2 on 6 matching bases. The CDR3 length is 15 residues. Trimming took 7 bases from V and 3 from J, leaving 19 bases between them. CDR1 is LNHDA and CDR2 is SQIVND in the germline V gene (reference sequence). CDR3 residues: CASTQKGDSYYEQYF. CDR3 nucleotide sequence: TGTGCCAGTACCCAAAAAGGGGACTCTTACTACGAGCAGTACTTC.

The chain links TRBV28 to TRBJ1-5, with 7 bases aligning to TRBD1. CDR3 length equals 15 residues. Losses at the gene ends were 3 bases for V and 3 bases for J; bases not matched to a gene: 5. Germline V lookup: CDR1 MDHEN, CDR2 SYDVKM. DNA for the CDR3: TGTGCCAGCAGTTTCCGACAGGGTTACAATCAGCCCCAGCATTTT. Translating it yields CASSFRQGYNQPQHF.

This sequence joins TRBV27 and TRBJ2-2; D may be TRBD2 (5 bases). V was pared by 0 bases and J by 0 bases, with 11 bases between. Germline-derived CDR1 and CDR2 are MNHEY and SMNVEV (reference sequence). This CDR3 has 17 residues. This CDR3 is CASSLSVGDANTGELFF. In DNA form, the CDR3 reads TGTGCCAGCAGTTTATCGGTGGGAGACGCGAACACCGGGGAGCTGTTTTTT.

V and J are TRBV27 and TRBJ1-5; TRBD1 aligns across 7 bases. Germline V gives CDR1 MNHEY, CDR2 SMNVEV (reference sequence). V was pared by 5 bases and J by 0 bases, with 10 bases of the junction left unmatched. The CDR3 loop spans 17 amino acids. The CDR3 DNA reads as TGTGCCAGCAGTCCGCGGACAGGCGGTATTAGCAATCAGCCCCAGCATTTT. Amino acid sequence: CASSPRTGGISNQPQHF.

This clone occurred a few times. The chain joins TRBV18 to TRBJ2-5, with a possible D match to TRBD2 (6 bases). The CDR3 sequence is 14 residues long. The germline V and J ends were trimmed by 4 bases and 2 bases, with 11 bases remaining between them. Germline V gene sequence: CDR1 KGHSH, CDR2 LQKENI. The CDR3 protein is CASSRQLAQETQYF. The CDR3 DNA is TGTGCCAGCTCACGTCAACTAGCACAAGAGACCCAGTACTTC.

This clone was recorded a few times. The V and J genes are TRBV15 and TRBJ2-1; 10 bases agree with TRBD2. Germline CDR1 reads LNHNV; CDR2 reads YYDKDF (reference sequence). The CDR3 is 17 residues long. The V gene end was trimmed by 2 bases and the J gene end by 2 bases; junction bases not matched to a gene: 6. The CDR3 spells CATSRPLAGVAYNEQFF. CDR3 in DNA: TGTGCCACCAGCAGACCGCTAGCGGGAGTCGCCTACAATGAGCAGTTCTTC.

This clone showed up just once. V usage is TRBV6-6 and J usage is TRBJ2-1, with 15 bases identical to TRBD2. In germline, CDR1 is MNHNY, CDR2 SVGAGI (reference sequence). V was pared by 6 bases and J by 10 bases, with 7 bases of the junction left unmatched. The CDR3 is 15 residues long. DNA for the CDR3: TGTGCCAGCAGCCCCTCCGGGACTAGCGGGAGGGAGCAGTTCTTC. Its translation is CASSPSGTSGREQFF.

This chain connects TRBV24-1 to TRBJ2-1; 14 nucleotides align to TRBD2. Per the germline V gene, CDR1 is KGHDR and CDR2 is SFDVKD. The CDR3 sequence is 13 residues long. V was pared by 10 bases and J by 8 bases, with 3 bases of the junction left unmatched. The CDR3 reads CATGTSGSYEQFF. For the CDR3, the DNA is TGTGCCACGGGGACTAGCGGGAGCTATGAGCAGTTCTTC.

The V call is TRBV5-6, the J call TRBJ2-7; TRBD1 matches at 7 bases. CDR3 length equals 15 residues. V lost 4 bases and J lost 1; bases outside the gene matches: 8. Germline CDR1 is SGHDT and CDR2 is YYEEEE. CDR3 bases: TGTGCCAGCAGCGGTTCCGGGACAGCTTCCTACGAGCAGTACTTC. This encodes CASSGSGTASYEQYF.

V usage is TRBV5-5 and J usage is TRBJ2-7, with D maybe TRBD2 (5 bases). Germline V gene lookup returns CDR1 SGHKS and CDR2 YYEKEE (reference sequence). V dropped 3 bases and J dropped 3 bases, with 16 bases sitting between them. This CDR3 is 15 amino acids long. CDR3 loop: CASSSGQPGGYEQYF. CDR3 nucleotides: TGTGCCAGCAGCTCTGGGCAGCCCGGAGGCTACGAGCAGTACTTC.

The CDR3 sequence is CASSLTGLAPTNEQFF. CDR3 nucleotides: TGTGCCAGCAGTTTAACCGGACTAGCGCCAACCAATGAGCAGTTCTTC. This rearrangement joins TRBV28 to TRBJ2-1; 9 bases map to TRBD2. The CDR3 loop spans 16 amino acids. CDR1 is MDHEN, CDR2 SYDVKM, per germline. J was trimmed by 6 bases and V by 2 bases; bases with no gene match: 8.

V and J are TRBV10-2 and TRBJ1-1; unclear D gene. The CDR3 consists of 12 residues. Germline V gene data show CDR1 as WSHSY and CDR2 as SAAADI. Trimming left V 4 bases short and J 0 bases short, with 3 bases between. The CDR3 region is CASSVVNTEAFF. The CDR3 DNA is TGCGCCAGCAGTGTAGTGAACACTGAAGCTTTCTTT.

The gene calls are TRBV28 and TRBJ1-5, with 8 bases matching TRBD1. Germline loops: CDR1 MDHEN, CDR2 SYDVKM. The CDR3 length is 15 residues. V lost 2 bases and J lost 4; bases outside the gene matches: 4. The CDR3 loop is CASSLPGGRNQPQHF. The CDR3 DNA reads TGTGCCAGCAGTTTACCAGGGGGCCGGAATCAGCCCCAGCATTTT.

V and J are TRBV19 and TRBJ1-5; possibly TRBD1 for D (5 bases). The CDR3 has 15 amino acids. Trimming removed 4 bases at V and 1 base at J, with 11 bases between. Germline CDR1 and CDR2: LNHDA and SQIVND (reference sequence). CDR3 in DNA: TGTGCCAGTAGTACGGGGGGTATGAGCAATCAGCCCCAGCATTTT. This gives the protein CASSTGGMSNQPQHF.

This chain joins TRBV24-1 and TRBJ2-5; the match to TRBD1 covers 9 bases. This CDR3 contains 16 residues. Trimming removed 2 bases from V and 5 bases from J; junction bases left unmatched: 8. Germline CDR1 KGHDR, CDR2 SFDVKD. The CDR3 here is CATSDSLGQGYETQYF. The CDR3 DNA reads TGTGCCACCAGTGATTCCTTGGGACAGGGTTACGAGACCCAGTACTTC.

The chain employs TRBV4-1 and TRBJ2-7, with 8 bases that match TRBD1. The CDR3 loop spans 14 amino acids. J lost 5 bases, V lost 3 bases, and 6 bases had no gene match. Looked up from germline, CDR1 is MGHRA and CDR2 is YSYEKL. CDR3 coding DNA: TGCGCCAGCAGCCATGGACAGGGTGGGCACGAGCAGTACTTC. Amino acid sequence: CASSHGQGGHEQYF.

The chain employs TRBV29-1 and TRBJ1-2; D gene unclear. V was cut by 6 bases and J by 5 bases, with 13 bases left in between. The CDR3 contains 12 residues. Germline V lookup: CDR1 SQVTM, CDR2 ANQGSEA. CDR3 bases: TGCAGCGTCCATCAACAGACATATGGCTACACCTTC. This gives the protein CSVHQQTYGYTF.

The chain recombines TRBV6-5 with TRBJ1-2, with 7 nucleotides matching TRBD1. The CDR3 is made up of 15 amino acids. Germline loops: CDR1 MNHEY, CDR2 SVGAGI. The V gene end was trimmed by 5 bases and the J gene end by 2 bases; junction bases not matched to a gene: 8. In DNA form, the CDR3 reads TGTGCCAGCAGTCGAGGACAGGAGCCCAACTATGGCTACACCTTC. Translating gives CASSRGQEPNYGYTF.

The chain joins TRBV27 to TRBJ1-5; no clear D. Trimming removed 10 bases from V and 3 bases from J, with 16 bases in between. The CDR3 is 14 residues long. The germline gives CDR1 MNHEY, CDR2 SMNVEV (reference sequence). The CDR3 sequence is CATWRAGDNQPQHF. CDR3 DNA: TGTGCCACCTGGCGAGCGGGAGACAATCAGCCCCAGCATTTT.

This clone has a single count. The chain combines TRBV6-5 with TRBJ2-7; 9 nucleotides agree with TRBD1. This CDR3 has 14 amino acids. Germline V CDR1 and CDR2: MNHEY, SVGAGI. V shed 6 bases and J 3 bases; nucleotides not matched to a gene: 6. Here the CDR3 DNA reads TGTGCCAGCAGCCCCGGGACAGGGAGCTACGAGCAGTACTTC. Residues: CASSPGTGSYEQYF.

This chain uses TRBV27 with TRBJ2-1; D unresolved. Per germline, CDR1 MNHEY and CDR2 SMNVEV (reference sequence). V shed 4 bases and J shed 3 bases, with 13 bases lying between them. This CDR3 is 15 amino acids long. In DNA, the CDR3 is TGTGCCAGCAGTTCGGATCGAGGTAGCTACAATGAGCAGTTCTTC. Its protein product is CASSSDRGSYNEQFF.

In this sample, this clone turned up once. The chain has TRBV7-2 and TRBJ1-2, with D unresolved. V lost 1 base and J lost 10, with 16 bases in between. The CDR3 totals 14 residues. The germline V gene encodes CDR1 SGHTA and CDR2 FQGNSA. The CDR3 sequence: CASSLDSSGALYTF. The DNA of the CDR3 is TGTGCCAGCAGCTTAGACAGTTCGGGAGCCCTCTACACCTTC.

This clone was detected only a few times. V and J are TRBV14 and TRBJ2-7, with 7 positions matching TRBD1. J gave up 6 bases and V 4 bases, and 12 bases lay outside the gene matches. Germline CDR1 is SGHDN and CDR2 is FVKESK. The CDR3 contains 15 residues. The CDR3 DNA sequence: TGTGCCAGCAGCCCCTTTTCAGGGGGATCTGCCGAGCAGTACTTC. It codes for CASSPFSGGSAEQYF.

The chain joins TRBV30 to TRBJ1-2; 7 bases agree with TRBD1. Losses at the gene ends were 3 bases for V and 8 bases for J; bases not matched to a gene: 9. The CDR3 is made up of 13 amino acids. Germline values: CDR1 GTSNPN, CDR2 SVGIG (reference sequence). The CDR3 reads CAWRTTQGSGYTF. The CDR3 nucleotides are TGTGCCTGGAGGACTACACAGGGGAGCGGCTACACCTTC.

This clone is a singleton in its sample. The chain recombines TRBV6-6 with TRBJ2-1; tentatively, D is TRBD2 (6 bases). CDR1 is MNHNY, CDR2 SVGAGI, per germline (reference sequence). Trimming pared 6 bases from V and 0 bases from J, leaving 15 bases between. CDR3 length: 16 amino acids. The CDR3 region is CASSPAGGVSYNEQFF. CDR3 nucleotides: TGTGCCAGCAGCCCAGCCGGCGGGGTCTCCTACAATGAGCAGTTCTTC.